One sample yielded the 8 T cell receptor beta chains listed below, sequenced in a study of radiotherapy plus CTLA-4 blockade in lung cancer. Profiled with immunoSEQ multiplex PCR; TCRdb holds only in-frame clones, not every one. The table has some 48,000 clones, 75% to 90% seen once. Sequenced here: peripheral blood, sampled from a patient treated with radiotherapy plus ipilimumab. The receptors shown here come from a human donor with non-small cell lung cancer that progressed on radiotherapy plus ipilimumab. Some clones in this sample may be carry-over from other donors' samples.

This chain links TRBV7-7 with TRBJ2-5; weak D call: TRBD2 (6 bases). The germline gives CDR1 SSHAT, CDR2 FNYEAQ (reference sequence). Between the trimmed V and J ends, which lost 4 bases and 4 bases, there was a span of 10 bases. The CDR3 has 13 residues. The CDR3 spells CASSSGLRETQYF. CDR3 bases: TGTGCCAGCAGCTCGGGACTCAGAGAGACCCAGTACTTC.

The chain uses TRBV18 and TRBJ1-1, with 10 bases fitting TRBD1. The CDR3 has 13 amino acids. Germline trimming cut 4 bases from V and 4 bases from J; bases unmatched to any gene: 0. CDR1 and CDR2 (germline): KGHSH, LQKENI. As DNA, the CDR3 is TGTGCCAGCTCACGGGACAGGGGCACTGAAGCTTTCTTT. It specifies CASSRDRGTEAFF.

The chain links TRBV19 to TRBJ2-3, with TRBD1 as a possible D gene (5 bases). The CDR3 sequence is 14 residues long. Trimming pared 9 bases from V and 0 bases from J, leaving 13 bases between. Germline loops: CDR1 LNHDA, CDR2 SQIVND (reference sequence). CDR3 protein: CASRQSTSTDTQYF. The CDR3 DNA reads TGTGCCAGCCGACAGTCGACTAGCACAGATACGCAGTATTTT.

The rearrangement links TRBV10-3 to TRBJ2-3; 7 nucleotides align to TRBD2. Per the germline V gene, CDR1 is ENHRY and CDR2 is SYGVKD. CDR3 length: 15 residues. V shed 2 bases and J 4 bases; nucleotides not matched to a gene: 6. The CDR3 nucleotides read TGTGCCATCAGTGAGCGAGCGGGACGGGCAGATACGCAGTATTTT. This encodes CAISERAGRADTQYF.

The rearrangement uses TRBV5-8 and TRBJ2-7; unclear D gene. Looked up from germline, CDR1 is SGHTS and CDR2 is YDEGEE. The length of the CDR3 is 11 residues. Trimming shortened V by 5 bases and J by 4 bases, and 7 bases separated the two germline ends. CDR3 amino acids: CASRPDYEQYF. Written as DNA, the CDR3 is TGTGCCAGCAGACCAGATTACGAGCAGTACTTC. The variable domain in full, completed from reference TRBV5-8 and TRBJ2-7, reads EAGVTQSPTHLIKTRGQQATLRCSPISGHTSVYWYQQALGLGLQFLLWYDEGEERNRGNFPPRFSGRQFPNYSSELNVNALELEDSALYLCASRPDYEQYFGPGTRLTVT.

The chain combines TRBV28 with TRBJ2-7; 7 nucleotides agree with TRBD1. J was trimmed by 2 bases and V by 8 bases; bases with no gene match: 9. The CDR3 is 14 amino acids. CDR1 is MDHEN and CDR2 is SYDVKM in the germline V gene. This CDR3 reads CASERQGPPYEQYF. For the CDR3, the DNA is TGTGCCAGCGAGAGACAGGGACCTCCCTACGAGCAGTACTTC.

The chain uses TRBV5-1 and TRBJ1-1; D gene uncertain. The CDR3 covers 13 residues. V lost 0 bases and J lost 1, with 4 bases in between. Germline CDR1 and CDR2: SGHRS and YFSETQ. CDR3 coding DNA: TGCGCCAGCAGCTTGGACAGGAACACTGAAGCTTTCTTT. Protein product: CASSLDRNTEAFF.

The chain is built from TRBV11-2 and TRBJ2-2; 7 positions agree with TRBD1. The CDR3 is 15 residues long. Unmatched junction bases numbered 8, after V lost 5 bases and J lost 5 bases. Germline V gene data show CDR1 as SGHAT and CDR2 as FQNNGV. Written as DNA, the CDR3 is TGTGCCAGCAGCCAACAGGGGCGTCGGACCGGGGAGCTGTTTTTT. It translates to CASSQQGRRTGELFF.